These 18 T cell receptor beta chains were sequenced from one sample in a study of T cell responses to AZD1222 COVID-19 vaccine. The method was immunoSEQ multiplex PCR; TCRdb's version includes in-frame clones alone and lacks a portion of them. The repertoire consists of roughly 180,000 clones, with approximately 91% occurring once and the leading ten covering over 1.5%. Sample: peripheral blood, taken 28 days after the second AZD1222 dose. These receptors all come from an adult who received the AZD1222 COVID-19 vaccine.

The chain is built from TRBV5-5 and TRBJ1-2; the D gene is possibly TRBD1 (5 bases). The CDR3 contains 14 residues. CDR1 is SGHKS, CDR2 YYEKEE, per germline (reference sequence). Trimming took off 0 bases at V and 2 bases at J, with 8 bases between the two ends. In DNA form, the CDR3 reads TGTGCCAGCAGCTTGGAGGGGAGGAACTATGGCTACACCTTC. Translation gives CASSLEGRNYGYTF.

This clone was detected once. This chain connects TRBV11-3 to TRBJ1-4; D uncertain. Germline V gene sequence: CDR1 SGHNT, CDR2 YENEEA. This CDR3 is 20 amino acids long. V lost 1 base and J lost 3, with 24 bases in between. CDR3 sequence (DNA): TGTGCCAGCAGCTTAGCCCCCGGCATGGGCCCCGACAAACCTAATGAAAAACTGTTTTTT. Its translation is CASSLAPGMGPDKPNEKLFF.

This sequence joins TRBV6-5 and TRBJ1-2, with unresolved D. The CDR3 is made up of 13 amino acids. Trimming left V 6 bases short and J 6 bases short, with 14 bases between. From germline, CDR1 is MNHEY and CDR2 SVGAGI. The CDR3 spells CASSPLRRDGYTF. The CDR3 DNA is TGTGCCAGCAGCCCCCTTCGGAGGGATGGCTACACCTTC.

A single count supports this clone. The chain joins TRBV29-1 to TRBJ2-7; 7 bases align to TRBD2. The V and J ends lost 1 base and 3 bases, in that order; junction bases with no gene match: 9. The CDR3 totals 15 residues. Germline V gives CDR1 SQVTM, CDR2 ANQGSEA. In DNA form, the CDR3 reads TGCAGCGTTGAAGGGAGAGCGGGAACTGACTACGAGCAGTACTTC. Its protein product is CSVEGRAGTDYEQYF.

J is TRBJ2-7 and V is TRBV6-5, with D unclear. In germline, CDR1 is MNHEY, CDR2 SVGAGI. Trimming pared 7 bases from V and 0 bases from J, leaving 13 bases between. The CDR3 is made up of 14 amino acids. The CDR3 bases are TGTGCCAGCAAGGCCCAGGTAGGCTCCTACGAGCAGTACTTC. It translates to CASKAQVGSYEQYF.

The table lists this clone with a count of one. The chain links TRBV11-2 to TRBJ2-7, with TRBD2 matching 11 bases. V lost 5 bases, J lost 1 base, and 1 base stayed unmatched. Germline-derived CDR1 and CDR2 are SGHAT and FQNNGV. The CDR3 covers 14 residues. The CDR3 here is CASSGLAGSYEQYF. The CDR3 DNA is TGTGCCAGCAGCGGACTAGCGGGTTCCTACGAGCAGTACTTC.

Written as DNA, the CDR3 is TGTGCCAGCAGTCTGACTCGGACAGGGGAATACCATTTT. This gives the protein CASSLTRTGEYHF. The chain couples TRBV27 to TRBJ1-5, with 9 bases identical to TRBD1. The V gene's germline CDR1 is MNHEY and CDR2 SMNVEV (reference sequence). The CDR3 sequence is 13 residues long. J lost 16 bases, V lost 5 bases, and 12 bases had no gene match.

The DNA for the CDR3 is TGTGCCAGCAGTGAAGGTACGGGGTCCTACAATGAGCAGTTCTTC. Protein product: CASSEGTGSYNEQFF. This rearrangement joins TRBV25-1 to TRBJ2-1, with D possibly TRBD2 on 5 matching bases. Per the germline V gene, CDR1 is MGHDK and CDR2 is SYGVNS. The CDR3 length is 15 residues. Trimming removed 2 bases at V and 1 base at J, with 9 bases between.

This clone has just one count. CDR3 coding DNA: TGTGCCAGCAGCAAGATAAGCTCCTATAATTCACCCCTCCACTTT. Amino acid sequence: CASSKISSYNSPLHF. The V and J genes are TRBV28 and TRBJ1-6; unclear D gene. The CDR3 runs to 15 residues. Trimming shortened V by 6 bases and J by 0 bases, and 9 bases separated the two germline ends. Germline V gives CDR1 MDHEN, CDR2 SYDVKM.

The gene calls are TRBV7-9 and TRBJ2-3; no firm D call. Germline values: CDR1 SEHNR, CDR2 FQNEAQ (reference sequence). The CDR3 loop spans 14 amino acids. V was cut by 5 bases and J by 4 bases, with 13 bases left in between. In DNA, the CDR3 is TGTGCCAGCAGCAACTCGATTGGGGCAGATACGCAGTATTTT. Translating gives CASSNSIGADTQYF. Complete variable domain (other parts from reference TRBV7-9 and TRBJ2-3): DTGVSQNPRHKITKRGQNVTFRCDPISEHNRLYWYRQTLGQGPEFLTYFQNEAQLEKSRLLSDRFSAERPKGSFSTLEIQRTEQGDSAMYLCASSNSIGADTQYFGPGTRLTVL.

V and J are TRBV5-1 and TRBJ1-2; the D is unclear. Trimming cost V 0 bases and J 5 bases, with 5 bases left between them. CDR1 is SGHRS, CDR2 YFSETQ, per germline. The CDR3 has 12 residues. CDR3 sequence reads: CASSLGGYGYTF. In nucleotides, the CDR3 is TGCGCCAGCAGCTTGGGGGGATATGGCTACACCTTC.

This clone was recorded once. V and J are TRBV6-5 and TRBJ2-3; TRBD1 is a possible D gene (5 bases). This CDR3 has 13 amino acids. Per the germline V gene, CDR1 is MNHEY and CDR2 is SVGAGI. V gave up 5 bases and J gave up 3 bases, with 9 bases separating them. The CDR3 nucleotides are TGTGCCAGCAGTCGACAGTCAACAGATACGCAGTATTTT. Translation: CASSRQSTDTQYF.

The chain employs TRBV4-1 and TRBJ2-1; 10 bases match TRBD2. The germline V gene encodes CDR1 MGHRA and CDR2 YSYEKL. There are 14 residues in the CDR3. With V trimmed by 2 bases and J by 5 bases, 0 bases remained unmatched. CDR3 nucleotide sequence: TGCGCCAGCAGCCAACTAGCGGGAGACAATGAGCAGTTCTTC. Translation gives CASSQLAGDNEQFF.

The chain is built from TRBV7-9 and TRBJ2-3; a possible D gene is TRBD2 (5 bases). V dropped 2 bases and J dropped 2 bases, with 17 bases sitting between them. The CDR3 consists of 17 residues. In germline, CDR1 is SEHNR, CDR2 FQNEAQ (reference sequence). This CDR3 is CASSLSSGAGPTDTQYF. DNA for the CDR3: TGTGCCAGCAGCTTATCGAGCGGAGCCGGGCCCACAGATACGCAGTATTTT.

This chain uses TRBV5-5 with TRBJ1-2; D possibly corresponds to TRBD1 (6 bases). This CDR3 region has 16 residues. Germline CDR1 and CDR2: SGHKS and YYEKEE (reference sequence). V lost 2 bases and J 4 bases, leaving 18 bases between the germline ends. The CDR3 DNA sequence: TGTGCCAGCAGCTTTCGGGGGGCGGCTGGCGCCTATGGCTACACCTTC. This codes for CASSFRGAAGAYGYTF.

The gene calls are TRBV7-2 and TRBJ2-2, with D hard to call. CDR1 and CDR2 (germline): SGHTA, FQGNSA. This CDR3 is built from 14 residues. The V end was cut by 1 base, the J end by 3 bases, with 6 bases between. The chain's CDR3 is CASSLDSHTGELFF. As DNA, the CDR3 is TGTGCCAGCAGCTTAGATTCCCACACCGGGGAGCTGTTTTTT.

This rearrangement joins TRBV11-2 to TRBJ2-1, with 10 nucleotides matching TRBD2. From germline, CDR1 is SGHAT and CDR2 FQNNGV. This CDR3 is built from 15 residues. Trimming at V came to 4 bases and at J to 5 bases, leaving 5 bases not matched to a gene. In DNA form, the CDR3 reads TGTGCCAGCAGCTGGACTAGCGGATCGAACAATGAGCAGTTCTTC. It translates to CASSWTSGSNNEQFF.

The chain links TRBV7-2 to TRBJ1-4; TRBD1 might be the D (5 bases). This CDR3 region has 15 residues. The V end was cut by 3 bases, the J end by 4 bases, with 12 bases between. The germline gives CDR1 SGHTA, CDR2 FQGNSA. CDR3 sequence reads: CASSFGGGGNEKLFF. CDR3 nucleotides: TGTGCCAGCAGCTTCGGGGGGGGTGGTAATGAAAAACTGTTTTTT.